This passage covers 10 T cell receptor beta chains from one sample sequenced in a study of cytomegalovirus exposure and HLA in healthy donors. The study ran its PCR with 60 Vbeta and 13 Jbeta primers. Some clones are missing from TCRdb's copy, which holds only in-frame ones; the method was immunoSEQ multiplex PCR. Of roughly 170,000 clones in the sample, about 80% were seen once. Sequenced input: PBMCs. The receptor set was obtained from a young man in good health and CMV-seropositive.

This clone has only a few counts. J is TRBJ2-1 and V is TRBV11-2, with TRBD2 as a possible D gene (5 bases). Germline assignment: CDR1 SGHAT and CDR2 FQNNGV. The CDR3 covers 14 residues. V gave up 5 bases and J gave up 3 bases, with 11 bases separating them. CDR3 amino acids: CASSPLDFYNEQFF. DNA for the CDR3: TGTGCCAGCAGCCCCCTGGACTTCTACAATGAGCAGTTCTTC.

The genes are TRBV6-1 and TRBJ2-1; TRBD1 might be the D (6 bases). Trimming cost V 5 bases and J 16 bases, with 24 bases left between them. This CDR3 has 14 amino acids. CDR1 is MNHNS and CDR2 is SASEGT in the germline V gene. The chain's CDR3 is CASSLQGFPEFGFF. For the CDR3, the DNA is TGTGCCAGCAGTTTACAGGGTTTCCCTGAGTTTGGTTTCTTC.

This clone appeared a single time. The chain is built from TRBV5-1 and TRBJ1-1; weak D call: TRBD1 (6 bases). The CDR3 is 16 amino acids. V was shortened by 3 bases and J by 7 bases, with 22 bases between the two germline ends. Germline V gives CDR1 SGHRS, CDR2 YFSETQ. The CDR3 DNA reads as TGCGCCAGCAGCTCAGCGGATACAGGGCTGGGGGATGAAGCTTTCTTT. Translated, it gives CASSSADTGLGDEAFF. Drawing the rest from reference TRBV5-1 and TRBJ1-1, the complete variable domain is KAGVTQTPRYLIKTRGQQVTLSCSPISGHRSVSWYQQTPGQGLQFLFEYFSETQRNKGNFPGRFSGRQFSNSRSEMNVSTLELGDSALYLCASSSADTGLGDEAFFGQGTRLTVV.

This sequence joins TRBV18 and TRBJ1-4; 8 bases are shared with TRBD1. The CDR3 loop spans 15 amino acids. Germline CDR1 is KGHSH and CDR2 is LQKENI. With 3 bases clipped from V and 8 bases from J, the junction kept 8 bases outside the gene matches. The CDR3 region is CASSPSTGEAEKLFF. The CDR3 DNA reads as TGTGCCAGCTCACCCTCGACAGGGGAAGCGGAAAAACTGTTTTTT.

This clone was observed at least ten times. The CDR3 region is CASSSQTGNYGYTF. In nucleotides, the CDR3 is TGTGCCAGCAGTTCCCAGACAGGAAACTATGGCTACACCTTC. The gene calls are TRBV6-6 and TRBJ1-2; possible D gene TRBD1, 6 bases. The CDR3 totals 14 residues. Trimming took off 4 bases at V and 2 bases at J, with 11 bases between the two ends. Germline-derived CDR1 and CDR2 are MNHNY and SVGAGI (reference sequence).

The genes are TRBV13 and TRBJ2-7; D call uncertain. Germline V gene sequence: CDR1 PRHDT, CDR2 FYEKMQ (reference sequence). The CDR3 consists of 12 residues. Trimming cost V 1 base and J 4 bases, with 5 bases left between them. The CDR3 nucleotides read TGTGCCAGCAGCTTAGAATCTTACGAGCAGTACTTC. Protein product: CASSLESYEQYF.

The chain carries TRBV6-5 and TRBJ2-3, with 9 bases that match TRBD2. The trim removed 2 bases at V and 1 base at J, leaving 1 base unmatched. The CDR3 spans 15 residues. Germline loops: CDR1 MNHEY, CDR2 SVGAGI. CDR3 DNA: TGTGCCAGCAGTTACGCGGGGGGGCGCACAGATACGCAGTATTTT. This translates into CASSYAGGRTDTQYF.

The genes are TRBV6-5 and TRBJ1-2; D gene ambiguous. V was trimmed by 6 bases and J by 0 bases, leaving 11 bases between them. Germline CDR1 and CDR2: MNHEY and SVGAGI. This CDR3 spans 14 amino acids. Here the CDR3 DNA reads TGTGCCAGCAGACTCAGCGGGACTAACTATGGCTACACCTTC. Translated: CASRLSGTNYGYTF.

V and J are TRBV30 and TRBJ2-7; maybe TRBD2 (6 bases). Germline CDR1 and CDR2: GTSNPN and SVGIG (reference sequence). The CDR3 extends over 15 amino acids. Trimming stripped 2 bases from V and 0 bases from J, with 14 bases between. Here the CDR3 reads CAWSRGGSSSYEQYF. Here the CDR3 DNA reads TGTGCCTGGAGTCGCGGAGGGTCCTCCTCCTACGAGCAGTACTTC.

This chain joins TRBV5-1 and TRBJ2-7, with D possibly TRBD2 on 6 matching bases. Germline-derived CDR1 and CDR2 are SGHRS and YFSETQ. The germline V and J ends were trimmed by 0 bases and 5 bases, with 18 bases remaining between them. This CDR3 spans 16 amino acids. CDR3 DNA sequence: TGCGCCAGCAGCTTGGGGCCGGGAGAATGGGCCCACGAGCAGTACTTC. It codes for CASSLGPGEWAHEQYF.